This T cell receptor beta chain originates from a study of cytomegalovirus exposure and HLA in healthy donors. A word on this clone: At one of its ends the junction is not consistent with the germline gene, which may arise from a read error.

TCRdb's table, derived via immunoSEQ multiplex PCR, lists solely in-frame clones and lacks some. The sample lists 250,000 to 300,000 clones; 85% to 90% were seen once. This CDR3 spans 12 amino acids. Germline CDR1 and CDR2: SEHNR and FQNEAQ (reference sequence). Material: PBMCs. The clonotype comes from a woman under 30 in good health and CMV-seronegative. The rearrangement joins TRBV7-9 to TRBJ1-3, with 9 bases matching TRBD1. The CDR3 reads CASSSTSGTGFF. The CDR3 nucleotides are TGTGCCAGCAGTTCCACATCCGGGACAGGGTTCTTT.